This T cell receptor beta chain was retrieved from a study of blood T cell repertoires in COVID-19 (dated by TCRdb to 2018 to 2020). In terms of the full investigation: The collaborator samples originated in the United States, Italy and Spain and spanned the acute and convalescent phases of COVID-19. The material from the prospective study consisted of cDNA or gDNA derived from T cells, B-cell-depleted T cells, or PBMCs. The repertoires were released in a freely available public database meant as a resource for research on the immune response to SARS-CoV-2. The dataset comprised deeply sampled blood TCRbeta repertoires from subjects exposed to, actively infected with, or recovered from COVID-19. A de-identified subject ID, COVID-19 status, age in years and sex were almost always included in the sample metadata. HLA class I and class II types, where available, came from metadata supplied by the sample provider rather than from assay-based typing. The samples were drawn from two sources: the first 160 participants of the ongoing ImmuneRACE study, and 1,200 or so subjects contributed by 6 global collaborators. What the work shows at the level of the full study, not this receptor alone: The amount of clinical and demographic metadata varied by source and participant and was provided uncurated.

Enrolling through a virtual design, the prospective study's participants ranged in age from roughly 18 to 95 years and lived across 20 to 25 United States geographic areas. In the prospective study, participants were assigned to cohorts based on the clinical history participants reported in a screening survey and a study questionnaire. Each participant in the prospective study had whole blood, serum and a nasopharyngeal or oropharyngeal swab collected by mobile phlebotomists. Additional blood draws and questionnaires over an approximately 2-month period could optionally be provided by prospective study participants. Blood samples from the prospective study were shipped frozen or at room temperature prior to DNA extraction. Trimming removed 10 bases from V and 6 bases from J; the gene matches leave 4 bases unexplained. The CDR3 spans 11 residues, from the cysteine through the phenylalanine. CDR3 DNA is the only sequence kept; it has 33 bases, read in frame from the first base. From a lookup of the germline V gene (reference sequence), CDR1 and CDR2 are LGHDT and YNNKEL.

TCRbeta CDR3 regions were amplified from genomic DNA using the immunoSEQ Assay, a bias-controlled multiplex PCR. As for the authors' bioinformatics: The number of nucleated cells in each sample was estimated by amplification of reference gene primers within the assay. To quantify the absolute abundance of each unique TCRbeta CDR3 rearrangement, sequence reads were collapsed and filtered. Productive Simpson clonality was computed per sample as the square root of Simpson's diversity index over productive rearrangements. This immuneACCESS table, as held by TCRdb, lists in-frame sequences with V and J called but not all clones. Of the missing ones, under half trace to an unresolved V gene in checked studies; the others have no known cause. V, J and clone size are those of that table, while D and trimming were read from the DNA. In this sample the table shows approximately 450,000 clones, 70% to 90% of which occur a single time. The ten top clones hold approximately 2% of the sample.

A remark on this clone: Its binding antigen is unknown. Nothing much larger sits one base from this clone, and base qualities are not available.

The clonotype was recovered from a woman aged 18-29 years with acute COVID-19. The material sequenced was PBMCs or T cells enriched from blood (not recorded which). Here the chain combines TRBV3-1 (or the pseudogene TRBV3-2) and TRBJ2-3; TRBD2 matches 7 bases in the middle. The CDR3: CATEGGDTQYF. The DNA reads TGTGCCACTGAGGGAGGGGATACGCAGTATTTT.